This T cell receptor (beta chain) appears in the sequencing data of a study of blood T cell repertoires in COVID-19. Study-level information: From the United States, Italy and Spain came samples of acute and convalescent COVID-19.

The V and J ends lost 0 bases and 0 bases respectively, with 10 bases between them. The CDR3 loop spans 16 amino acids. CDR1 and CDR2 from the germline V gene are SGHRS and YFSETQ. Repertoires were generated with immunoSEQ multiplex PCR, while TCRdb's copy carries only in-frame clones and drops some. The top ten clones hold 1.2% of a sample with 120,000 or so clones, 70% to 90% of them seen once. V gene TRBV5-1 combines with J gene TRBJ1-3, with D perhaps matching TRBD1 (5 bases). The clonotype comes from a woman over 75 with acute or convalescent COVID-19. The material sequenced was peripheral blood. CDR3 nucleotide sequence: TGCGCCAGCAGCTTGGGGGGGACTGGCTCTGGAAACACCATATATTTT. It specifies CASSLGGTGSGNTIYF. Drawing the rest from reference TRBV5-1 and TRBJ1-3, the complete variable domain is KAGVTQTPRYLIKTRGQQVTLSCSPISGHRSVSWYQQTPGQGLQFLFEYFSETQRNKGNFPGRFSGRQFSNSRSEMNVSTLELGDSALYLCASSLGGTGSGNTIYFGEGSWLTVV.